The clone carrying this T cell receptor (beta chain) was seen more than once but under ten times. What it binds is not known. This specimen belongs to a study of cytomegalovirus exposure and HLA in healthy donors. The study's findings and limits: As a later analysis showed, several of the most significant clusters appeared to be linked to common viral pathogens. In a later analysis, HLA-C alleles had the fewest associated TCRs, DRB1 alleles the most.

In the PCR, 60 Vbeta and 13 Jbeta primers were used. Produced via immunoSEQ multiplex PCR; TCRdb's table is partial and in-frame only. The profile shows some 190,000 clones, about 84% of them singletons. CDR3 length: 12 residues. V gave up 4 bases and J gave up 9 bases, with 10 bases separating them. Germline CDR1 and CDR2: SNHLY and FYNNEI. The receptor was derived from a woman aged 25 to 39 in good health and CMV-seropositive. Source material: PBMCs. The V and J genes are TRBV2 and TRBJ1-5; D gene ambiguous. CDR3 protein: CASSAGYTPQHF. Written as DNA, the CDR3 is TGTGCCAGCAGTGCGGGGTATACGCCCCAGCATTTT.